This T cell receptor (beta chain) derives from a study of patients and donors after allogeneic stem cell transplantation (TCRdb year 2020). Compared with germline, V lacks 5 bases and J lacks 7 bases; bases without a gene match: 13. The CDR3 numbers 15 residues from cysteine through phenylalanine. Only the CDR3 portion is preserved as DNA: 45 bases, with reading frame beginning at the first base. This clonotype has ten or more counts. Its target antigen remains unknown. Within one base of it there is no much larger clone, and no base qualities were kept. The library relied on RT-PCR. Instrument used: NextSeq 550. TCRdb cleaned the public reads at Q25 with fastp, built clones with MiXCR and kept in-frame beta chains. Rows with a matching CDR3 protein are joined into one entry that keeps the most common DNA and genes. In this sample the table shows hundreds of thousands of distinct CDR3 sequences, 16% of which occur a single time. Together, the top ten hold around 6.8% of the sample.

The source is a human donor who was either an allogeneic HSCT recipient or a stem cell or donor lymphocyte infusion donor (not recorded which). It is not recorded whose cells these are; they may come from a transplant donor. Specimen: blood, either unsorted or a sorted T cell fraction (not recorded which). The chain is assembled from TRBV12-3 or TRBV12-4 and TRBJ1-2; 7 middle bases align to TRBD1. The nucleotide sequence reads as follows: TGTGCCAGCAGTCCCTCCCGCGACAGGGTAATTGGCTACACCTTC. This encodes CASSPSRDRVIGYTF.